This T cell receptor (beta chain) emerged from a study of a mutant IDH1 vaccine in newly diagnosed glioma (dated by TCRdb to the early 2020s). The study in broad terms: Eight vaccinations were administered to patients in weeks 1, 3, 5, 7, 11, 15, 19 and 23, corresponding to visits V03 through V10. Of the roughly 34 treated patients, about 62% were male and approximately 40% were female, and the mean age was 40.4 years. Vaccination started 4-6 weeks after radiotherapy alone, or was given together with temozolomide cycles in the groups whose treatment included chemotherapy. Peripheral blood samples were drawn at six visits, namely V03 (baseline), V05, V07, V10, V12 and V13. For exploratory analyses, longitudinal TCRB deep sequencing was carried out in 25 treated patients wherever samples were available. Before enrollment, most patients had been given radiochemotherapy with temozolomide as standard therapy, while the rest had received either radiotherapy alone or temozolomide alone.

V and J are trimmed by 1 base and 6 bases, and the gene matches miss 4 bases of the junction. Including the terminal cysteine and phenylalanine, the CDR3 comprises 15 residues. The sequence is cut down to CDR3 DNA, 45 bases in frame from base 1. CDR1 and CDR2 were assigned from the germline V gene as KGHSH and LQKENI. For this clone: The antigen it recognizes is unknown. The input lacks base qualities; no much larger clone sits a single base away.

Library generation was performed with the immunoSEQ multiplex PCR assay. Rearranged TCR beta chain sequences were amplified using the hsTCRB Kit according to the manufacturer's protocol. An Illumina MiSeq was used to sequence the TCRB libraries. The published analysis was carried out like this. Demultiplexing, trimming and gene mapping were performed with the kit vendor's proprietary platform. What TCRdb holds here is the immuneACCESS table cut down to in-frame rearrangements. Part of the clones is not present; checked against another copy, under half of the missing clones reflect an unresolved V gene, and the others are unexplained. Clone size and V and J calls were adopted from that table, with D and trimming inferred from the DNA. The sample contains 40,000 to 55,000 clones, more than 85% of them found a single time. The top ten hold 2% to 2.5% of the sample. Summary of the overall study and its limitations: Changes in the top peripheral T cell clonotypes picked up by TCRB sequencing did not appear to be linked to pseudoprogression. According to the authors, sample limitations meant that analyses of patient blood samples could not be reproduced. Immune responses induced by the vaccine were seen in around 94% of patients across multiple MHC alleles. Selection of PBMC samples for TCRB deep sequencing was based on availability.

The intended sense of this specimen's time point label: week 11, during vaccination. A 20-mer mutant IDH1 peptide at 300 micrograms in Montanide made up each vaccine dose, which was injected subcutaneously together with topical imiquimod. Newly diagnosed WHO grade 3 or 4 IDH1-mutant astrocytomas showing loss of nuclear ATRX were present in the donors. The samples were drawn from NOA16, a multicentre, single-arm, open-label phase I trial in Germany that tested a mutant IDH1 peptide vaccine in humans for the first time. Genomic DNA for TCRB sequencing was isolated from EDTA blood with the DNeasy Blood and Tissue Kit.

This sample comprised PBMCs, obtained from a glioma patient whose treatment included an IDH1 peptide vaccine. The source is a middle-aged man with glioma. In this chain, TRBV18 is recombined with TRBJ2-2, and 8 bases in between align with TRBD1. The CDR3 amino acid sequence is: CASSPLGQGAGELFF. The DNA sequence reads TGTGCCAGCTCACCACTCGGACAGGGCGCCGGGGAGCTGTTTTTT.